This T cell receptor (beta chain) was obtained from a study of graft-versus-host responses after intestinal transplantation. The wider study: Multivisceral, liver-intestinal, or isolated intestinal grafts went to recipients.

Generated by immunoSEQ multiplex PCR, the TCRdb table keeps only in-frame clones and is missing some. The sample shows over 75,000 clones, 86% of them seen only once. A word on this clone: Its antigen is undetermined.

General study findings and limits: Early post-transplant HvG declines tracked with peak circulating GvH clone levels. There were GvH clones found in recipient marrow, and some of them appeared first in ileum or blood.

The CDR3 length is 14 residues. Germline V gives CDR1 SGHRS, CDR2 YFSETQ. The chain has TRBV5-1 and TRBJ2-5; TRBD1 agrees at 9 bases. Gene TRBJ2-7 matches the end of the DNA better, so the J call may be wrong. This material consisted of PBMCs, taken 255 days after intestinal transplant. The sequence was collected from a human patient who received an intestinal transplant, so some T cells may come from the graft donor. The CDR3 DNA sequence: TGCGCCAGCAGAAGGACAGGGGCGTCCTACGAGCAGTACTTC. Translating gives CASRRTGASYEQYF.